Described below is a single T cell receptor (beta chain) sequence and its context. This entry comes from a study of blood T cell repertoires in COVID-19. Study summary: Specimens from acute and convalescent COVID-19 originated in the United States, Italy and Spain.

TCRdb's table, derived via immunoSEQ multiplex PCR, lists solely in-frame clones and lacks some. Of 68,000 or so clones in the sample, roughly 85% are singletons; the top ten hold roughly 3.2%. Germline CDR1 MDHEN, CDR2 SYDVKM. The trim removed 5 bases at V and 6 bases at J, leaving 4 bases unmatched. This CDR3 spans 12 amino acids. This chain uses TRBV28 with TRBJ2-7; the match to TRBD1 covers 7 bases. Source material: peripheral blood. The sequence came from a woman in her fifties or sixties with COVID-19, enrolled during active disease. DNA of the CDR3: TGTGCCAGCAGTAGACAGGGACGCGAGCAGTACTTC. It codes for CASSRQGREQYF.